The clone carrying this TCR beta chain was detected ten times or more. This record comes from a study of T cells in Graves' hyperthyroidism and ophthalmopathy. RNA transcripts were the template for amplifying TCR beta CDR3 regions. During a first-round RT-PCR of the TCR CDR3, the HTBI primer set was used. One entry per CDR3 protein, called by TCRdb with MiXCR from the multiplex PCR reads. The sample gives hundreds of thousands of distinct CDR3 sequences, 14% of which show up once; about 10% is in the top ten. This CDR3 comprises 19 residues. The V gene's germline CDR1 is SGHTA and CDR2 FQGNSA. V was clipped by 2 bases and J by 2 bases; unmatched bases: 15.

Sequences were obtained from blood. This sequence originates from a woman aged 18-30 years with Graves' hyperthyroidism. This sequence joins TRBV7-2 and TRBJ2-1; 7 bases are shared with TRBD1. The CDR3 sequence: CASSLPNAEGANPYNEQFF. CDR3 bases: TGTGCCAGCAGCTTACCCAACGCCGAGGGGGCCAATCCCTACAATGAGCAGTTCTTC.